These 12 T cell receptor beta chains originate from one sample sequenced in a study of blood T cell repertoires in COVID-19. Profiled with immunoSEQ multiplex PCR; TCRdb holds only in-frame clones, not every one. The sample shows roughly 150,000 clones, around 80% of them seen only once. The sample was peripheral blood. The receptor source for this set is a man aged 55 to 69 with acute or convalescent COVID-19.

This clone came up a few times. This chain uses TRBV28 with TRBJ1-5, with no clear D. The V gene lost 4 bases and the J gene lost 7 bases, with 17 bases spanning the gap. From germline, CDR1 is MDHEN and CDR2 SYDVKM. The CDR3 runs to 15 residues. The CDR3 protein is CASSSRDRAGQPQHF. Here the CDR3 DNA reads TGTGCCAGCAGTTCCCGAGACCGTGCGGGACAGCCCCAGCATTTT.

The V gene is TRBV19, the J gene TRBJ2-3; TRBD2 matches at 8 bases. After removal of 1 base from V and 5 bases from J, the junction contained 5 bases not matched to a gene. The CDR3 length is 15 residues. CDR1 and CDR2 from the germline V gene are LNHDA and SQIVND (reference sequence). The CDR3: CASSIAGGHGDTQYF. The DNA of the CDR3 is TGTGCCAGTAGTATAGCGGGAGGGCACGGAGATACGCAGTATTTT.

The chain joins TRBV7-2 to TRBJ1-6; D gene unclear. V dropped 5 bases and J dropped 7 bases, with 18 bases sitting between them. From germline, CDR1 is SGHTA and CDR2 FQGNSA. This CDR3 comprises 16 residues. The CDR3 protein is CASSQGSYRSNSPLHF. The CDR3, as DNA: TGTGCCAGCAGCCAAGGGAGCTATCGATCCAATTCACCCCTCCACTTT.

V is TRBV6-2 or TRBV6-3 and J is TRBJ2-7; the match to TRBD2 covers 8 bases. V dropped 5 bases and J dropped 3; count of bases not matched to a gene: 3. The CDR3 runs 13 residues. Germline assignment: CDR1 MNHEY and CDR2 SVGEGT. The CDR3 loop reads CASSRTSHYEQYF. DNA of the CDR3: TGTGCCAGCAGTAGGACTAGCCACTACGAGCAGTACTTC.

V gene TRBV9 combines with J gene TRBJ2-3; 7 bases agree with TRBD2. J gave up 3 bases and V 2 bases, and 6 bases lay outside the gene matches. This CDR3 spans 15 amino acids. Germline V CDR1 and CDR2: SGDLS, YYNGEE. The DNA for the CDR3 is TGTGCCAGCAGCGTGCGGGTGGGAGGGACAGATACGCAGTATTTT. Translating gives CASSVRVGGTDTQYF.

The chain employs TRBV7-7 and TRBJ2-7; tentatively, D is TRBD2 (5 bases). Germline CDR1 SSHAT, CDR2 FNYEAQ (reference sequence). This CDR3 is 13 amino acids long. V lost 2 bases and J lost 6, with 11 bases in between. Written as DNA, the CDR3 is TGTGCCAGCAGCTTACAGGTGGAGGCCGAGCAGTACTTC. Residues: CASSLQVEAEQYF.

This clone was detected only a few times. CDR3 region: CASSSQGTNEKLFF. The CDR3 DNA reads as TGTGCCAGCAGCTCACAGGGCACTAATGAAAAACTGTTTTTT. This rearrangement joins TRBV7-9 to TRBJ1-4; TRBD1 is a possible D gene (6 bases). V lost 4 bases and J 2 bases, leaving 8 bases between the germline ends. The germline CDR1 and CDR2 sequences are SEHNR and FQNEAQ (reference sequence). CDR3 length: 14 residues.

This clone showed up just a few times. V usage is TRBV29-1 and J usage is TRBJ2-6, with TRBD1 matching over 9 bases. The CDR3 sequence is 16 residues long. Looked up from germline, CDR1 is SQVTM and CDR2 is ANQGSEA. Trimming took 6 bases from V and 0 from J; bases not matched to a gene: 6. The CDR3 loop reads CSVRQGGNSGANVLTF. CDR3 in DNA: TGCAGCGTGAGACAGGGGGGCAACTCTGGGGCCAACGTCCTGACTTTC.

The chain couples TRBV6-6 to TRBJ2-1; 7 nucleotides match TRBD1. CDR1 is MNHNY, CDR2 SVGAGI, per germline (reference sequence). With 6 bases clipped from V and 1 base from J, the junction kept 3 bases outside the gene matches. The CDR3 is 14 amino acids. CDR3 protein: CASSKTGSYNEQFF. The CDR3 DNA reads TGTGCCAGCAGCAAGACAGGGTCCTACAATGAGCAGTTCTTC.

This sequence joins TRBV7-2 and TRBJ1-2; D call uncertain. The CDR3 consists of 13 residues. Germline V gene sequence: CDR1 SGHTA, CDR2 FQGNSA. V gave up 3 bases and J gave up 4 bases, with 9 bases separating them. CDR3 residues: CASSFASVYGYTF. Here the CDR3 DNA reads TGTGCCAGCAGCTTTGCCTCGGTCTATGGCTACACCTTC.

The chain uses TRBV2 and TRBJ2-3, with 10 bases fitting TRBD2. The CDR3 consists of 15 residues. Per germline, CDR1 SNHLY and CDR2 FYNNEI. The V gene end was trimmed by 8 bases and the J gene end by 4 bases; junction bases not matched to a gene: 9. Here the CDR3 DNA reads TGTGCCAGCGGCCAGCGGGGGGGGGAAGCAGATACGCAGTATTTT. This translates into CASGQRGGEADTQYF. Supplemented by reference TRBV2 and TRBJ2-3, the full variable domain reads EPEVTQTPSHQVTQMGQEVILRCVPISNHLYFYWYRQILGQKVEFLVSFYNNEISEKSEIFDDQFSVERPDGSNFTLKIRSTKLEDSAMYFCASGQRGGEADTQYFGPGTRLTVL.

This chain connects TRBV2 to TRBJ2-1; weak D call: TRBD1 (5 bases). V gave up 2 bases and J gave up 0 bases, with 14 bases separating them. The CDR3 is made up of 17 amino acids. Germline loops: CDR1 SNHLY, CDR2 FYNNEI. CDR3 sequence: CASSERGRFSSYNEQFF. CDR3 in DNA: TGTGCCAGCAGTGAAAGGGGCCGTTTTAGCTCCTACAATGAGCAGTTCTTC.